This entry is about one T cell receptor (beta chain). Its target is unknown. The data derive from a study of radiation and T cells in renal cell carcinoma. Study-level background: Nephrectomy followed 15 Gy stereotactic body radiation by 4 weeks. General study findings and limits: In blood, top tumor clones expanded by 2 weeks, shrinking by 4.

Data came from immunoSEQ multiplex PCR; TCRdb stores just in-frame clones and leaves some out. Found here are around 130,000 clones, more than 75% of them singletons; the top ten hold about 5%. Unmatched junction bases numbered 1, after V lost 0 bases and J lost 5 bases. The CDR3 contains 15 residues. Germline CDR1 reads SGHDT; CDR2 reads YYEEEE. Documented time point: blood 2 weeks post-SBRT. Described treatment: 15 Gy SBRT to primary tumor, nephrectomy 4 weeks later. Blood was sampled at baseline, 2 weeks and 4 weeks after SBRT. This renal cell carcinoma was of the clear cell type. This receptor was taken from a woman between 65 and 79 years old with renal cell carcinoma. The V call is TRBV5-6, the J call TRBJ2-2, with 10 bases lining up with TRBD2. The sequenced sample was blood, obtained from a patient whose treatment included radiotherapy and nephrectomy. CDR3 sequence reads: CASSLVAGGTGELFF. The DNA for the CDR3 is TGTGCCAGCAGCTTGGTAGCGGGGGGAACCGGGGAGCTGTTTTTT.